What follows is one T cell receptor (beta chain) and its context. Data came from immunoSEQ multiplex PCR; TCRdb stores just in-frame clones and leaves some out. The sample comprises over 450,000 clones, around 78% of which are singletons, and around 0.013% rests with the top ten. Deletions cut 3 bases from V and 2 bases from J, with 13 bases between. CDR1 is GTSNPN and CDR2 is SVGIG in the germline V gene (reference sequence). The CDR3 runs 14 residues. These data come from a study of shared T cell receptors in the human thymus. The same sample was also studied in work on human thymus T cells. That report notes: Corrective surgery for congenital heart defects was being performed on the healthy Finnish infants who served as donors.

Material: thymocytes. This clonotype was sampled from a boy under two years old with a congenital heart defect. The chain carries TRBV30 and TRBJ1-1; tentatively, D is TRBD1 (5 bases). The CDR3 protein is CAWRRGSPNTEAFF. The CDR3 bases are TGTGCCTGGAGGCGGGGCAGTCCCAACACTGAAGCTTTCTTT.